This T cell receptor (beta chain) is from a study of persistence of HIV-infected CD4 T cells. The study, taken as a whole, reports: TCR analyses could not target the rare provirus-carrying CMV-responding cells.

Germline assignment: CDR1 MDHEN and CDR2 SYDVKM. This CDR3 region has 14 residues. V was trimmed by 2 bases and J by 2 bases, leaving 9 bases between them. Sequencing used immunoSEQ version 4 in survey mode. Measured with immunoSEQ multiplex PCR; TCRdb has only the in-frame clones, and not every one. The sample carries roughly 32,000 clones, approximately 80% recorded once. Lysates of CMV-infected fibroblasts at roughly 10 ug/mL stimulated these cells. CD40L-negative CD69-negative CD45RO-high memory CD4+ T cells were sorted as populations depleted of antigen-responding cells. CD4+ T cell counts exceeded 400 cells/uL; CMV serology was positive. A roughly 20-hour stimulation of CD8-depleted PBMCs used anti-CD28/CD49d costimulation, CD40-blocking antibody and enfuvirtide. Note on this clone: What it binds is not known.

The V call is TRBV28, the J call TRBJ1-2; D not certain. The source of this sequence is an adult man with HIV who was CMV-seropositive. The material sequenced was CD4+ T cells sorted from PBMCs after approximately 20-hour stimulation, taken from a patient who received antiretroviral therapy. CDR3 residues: CASSLLGRNYGYTF. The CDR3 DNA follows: TGTGCCAGCAGTTTACTCGGCCGAAACTATGGCTACACCTTC.